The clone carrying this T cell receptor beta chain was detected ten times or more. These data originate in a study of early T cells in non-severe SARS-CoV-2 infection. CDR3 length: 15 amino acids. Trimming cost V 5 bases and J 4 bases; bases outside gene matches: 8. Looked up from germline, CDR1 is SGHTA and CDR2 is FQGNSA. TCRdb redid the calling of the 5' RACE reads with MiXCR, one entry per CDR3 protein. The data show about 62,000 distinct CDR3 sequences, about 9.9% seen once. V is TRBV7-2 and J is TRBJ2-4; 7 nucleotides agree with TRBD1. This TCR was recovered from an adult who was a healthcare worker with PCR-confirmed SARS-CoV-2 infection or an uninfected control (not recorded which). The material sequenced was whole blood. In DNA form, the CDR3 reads TGTGCCAGCAGCCGTTCCGGGACAGAGAAAAACATTCAGTACTTC. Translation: CASSRSGTEKNIQYF. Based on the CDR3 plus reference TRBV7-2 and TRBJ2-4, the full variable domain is GAGVSQSPSNKVTEKGKDVELRCDPISGHTALYWYRQSLGQGLEFLIYFQGNSAPDKSGLPSDRFSAERTGGSVSTLTIQRTQQEDSAVYLCASSRSGTEKNIQYFGAGTRLSVL.